A selection of T cell receptor beta chains follows, all from one sample in a study of patients and donors after allogeneic stem cell transplantation. Each CDR3 protein gets one entry after TCRdb re-called the RT-PCR reads with MiXCR. The sample gives 800,000 to 1,000,000 distinct CDR3 sequences, roughly 18% of which show up once; roughly 6.4% is in the top ten. Sequenced: blood, either unsorted or a sorted T cell fraction (not recorded which). The origin of the receptors is a human donor who was either an allogeneic HSCT recipient or a stem cell or donor lymphocyte infusion donor (not recorded which). It is not recorded whose cells these are; they may come from a transplant donor. CDR3s include the opening cysteine and the closing phenylalanine or tryptophan. The order of the fields is V gene, clone size, D gene, J gene, CDR3 protein, CDR3 DNA. A D gene is named only where the DNA matches it firmly. The size field is filled for only some rows; it gives once, few, many or a size class.

TRBV6-6,-,-,TRBJ1-5,CASSQGHDQPQHF,TGTGCCAGCAGTCAGGGGCATGATCAGCCCCAGCATTTT
TRBV18,-,-,TRBJ1-1,CASSRLEQEAFF,TGTGCCAGCTCACGACTGGAACAGGAAGCTTTCTTT
TRBV18,few,-,TRBJ2-1,CASSPTLNNEQFF,TGTGCCAGCTCGCCCACGTTAAACAATGAGCAGTTCTTC
TRBV27,few,TRBD1,TRBJ1-2,CASGTGGRGYTF,TGTGCCAGCGGGACAGGGGGCCGTGGCTACACCTTC
TRBV12-3/TRBV12-4,-,TRBD2,TRBJ2-7,CASSRQTGTSLSYEQYF,TGTGCCAGCAGCAGACAAACCGGGACTAGTCTCTCCTACGAGCAGTACTTC
TRBV6-6,few,-,TRBJ1-1,CASRSGQDEAFF,TGTGCCAGCAGGAGCGGACAAGATGAAGCTTTCTTT
TRBV7-2,once,-,TRBJ1-5,CASSLGHGPRNQPQHF,TGTGCCAGCAGCTTAGGGCACGGCCCTCGGAATCAGCCCCAGCATTTT
TRBV30,-,-,TRBJ2-3,CAWTTGTDTQYF,TGTGCCTGGACCACGGGCACAGATACGCAGTATTTT
TRBV25-1,few,-,TRBJ1-6,CASRGGENSPLHF,TGTGCCAGCAGGGGGGGGGAGAATTCACCCCTCCACTTT
TRBV24-1,-,TRBD1,TRBJ2-3,CATSDPTQGEDTQYF,TGTGCCACCAGTGACCCCACTCAGGGGGAAGATACGCAGTATTTT
TRBV7-2,few,-,TRBJ2-4,CASSLRIGAKNIQYF,TGTGCCAGCAGCTTACGGATCGGGGCCAAAAACATTCAGTACTTC
TRBV20-1,few,-,TRBJ1-2,CSASPGGAPSYTF,TGCAGTGCTAGTCCCGGGGGGGCCCCTAGCTACACCTTC
TRBV30,few,-,TRBJ1-5,CAWSVGVNQPQHF,TGTGCCTGGAGTGTCGGGGTCAATCAGCCCCAGCATTTT
TRBV7-9,-,-,TRBJ2-2,CASSLVRLGELFF,TGTGCCAGCAGCTTAGTTCGGCTCGGGGAGCTGTTTTTT
TRBV7-3,few,TRBD1,TRBJ2-7,CVSSLRDRGYEQYF,TGTGTCAGCAGCTTAAGGGACAGAGGCTACGAGCAGTACTTC
TRBV5-1,-,-,TRBJ1-1,CASSPEFPNMNTEAFF,TGCGCCAGCAGCCCGGAATTTCCAAACATGAACACTGAAGCTTTCTTT
TRBV27,-,-,TRBJ2-1,CASSERTYNEQFF,TGTGCCAGCTCGGAGCGGACCTACAATGAGCAGTTCTTC
TRBV25-1,few,TRBD1,TRBJ1-6,CASSGDRTNSPLHF,TGTGCCAGCAGTGGGGACAGGACCAATTCACCCCTCCACTTT
TRBV19,-,-,TRBJ2-7,CASTGPDYEQYF,TGTGCCAGTACGGGACCAGACTACGAGCAGTACTTC
TRBV24-1,few,-,TRBJ2-1,CATSGQLANNEQFF,TGTGCCACCAGTGGGCAACTAGCAAACAATGAGCAGTTCTTC
TRBV6-1,-,TRBD2,TRBJ2-7,CASPGLAGGYEQYF,TGTGCCAGCCCGGGACTAGCGGGGGGCTACGAGCAGTACTTC
TRBV12-3/TRBV12-4,-,-,TRBJ1-3,CASSFTGSAPENTIYF,TGTGCCAGCAGTTTTACCGGGTCGGCGCCAGAAAACACCATATATTTT
TRBV7-2,-,-,TRBJ2-4,CASSSRTGRDIQYF,TGTGCCAGCAGCTCAAGGACAGGGAGGGACATTCAGTACTTC
TRBV7-9,-,TRBD1,TRBJ2-1,CASSLGQGRYNEQFF,TGTGCCAGCAGCTTAGGACAGGGGCGTTACAATGAGCAGTTCTTC
TRBV7-2,few,-,TRBJ1-2,CASSLVRGEGYTF,TGTGCCAGCAGCTTAGTGCGGGGAGAGGGCTACACCTTC
TRBV6-1,few,-,TRBJ2-7,CASAGLFYEQYF,TGTGCCAGCGCTGGCCTCTTCTACGAGCAGTACTTC
TRBV20-1,few,-,TRBJ1-2,CSAGTVVDYGYTF,TGCAGTGCTGGGACGGTGGTTGACTATGGCTACACCTTC
TRBV29-1,-,-,TRBJ2-5,CSVEAGMDQYF,TGCAGCGTTGAGGCGGGTATGGACCAGTACTTC
TRBV7-2,-,-,TRBJ2-5,CASSLYPETQYF,TGTGCCAGCAGCTTATATCCGGAGACCCAGTACTTC
TRBV3-1,-,TRBD2,TRBJ2-4,CASSPSRTSGNLLYF,TGTGCCAGCAGCCCTTCTCGGACTAGCGGGAACCTGCTATACTTC
TRBV10-3,-,-,TRBJ2-7,CAISERGSSYEQYF,TGTGCCATCAGTGAAAGGGGGAGCTCCTACGAGCAGTACTTC
TRBV5-1,few,-,TRBJ1-1,CASSFGSDTEAFF,TGCGCCAGCAGCTTTGGGTCGGATACTGAAGCTTTCTTT
TRBV7-4,-,-,TRBJ2-5,CASSPSRRKWQETQYF,TGTGCCAGCAGCCCCTCCCGGAGGAAGTGGCAAGAGACCCAGTACTTC
TRBV7-2,-,TRBD2,TRBJ2-2,CASSPPGLAGAGELFF,TGTGCCAGCAGCCCTCCGGGACTAGCGGGGGCCGGGGAGCTGTTTTTT
TRBV3-1,-,-,TRBJ2-3,CASSRNRAGTDTQYF,TGTGCCAGCAGCCGAAACCGGGCGGGCACAGATACGCAGTATTTT
TRBV12-3/TRBV12-4,many,-,TRBJ1-1,CASSPWGTEAFF,TGTGCCAGCAGCCCGTGGGGGACTGAAGCTTTCTTT
TRBV29-1,many,-,TRBJ2-2,CSVERAGGGTGELFF,TGCAGCGTTGAACGGGCAGGTGGTGGGACCGGGGAGCTGTTTTTT
TRBV7-2,-,-,TRBJ2-1,CASSLALQSSYNEQFF,TGTGCCAGCAGCTTAGCGCTCCAGAGCTCCTACAATGAGCAGTTCTTC
TRBV6-1,few,TRBD1,TRBJ2-1,CASSVTGGAHYNEQFF,TGTGCCAGCAGTGTCACAGGGGGCGCTCACTACAATGAGCAGTTCTTC
TRBV25-1,-,-,TRBJ2-5,CASSPPLADSKETQYF,TGTGCCAGCAGTCCCCCCTTGGCGGATTCAAAAGAGACCCAGTACTTC
TRBV3-1,few,-,TRBJ1-2,CASSQRTPREGYTF,TGTGCCAGCAGCCAAAGGACCCCGAGGGAGGGCTACACCTTC
TRBV10-3,few,TRBD1,TRBJ1-1,CAISVRTGAIGTEAFF,TGTGCCATCAGTGTGAGGACAGGGGCGATTGGCACTGAAGCTTTCTTT
TRBV15,-,-,TRBJ2-7,CATSVRGDEQYF,TGTGCCACCAGCGTTAGGGGGGACGAGCAGTACTTC
TRBV3-1,-,-,TRBJ1-2,CASSQVGPDPAYGYTF,TGTGCCAGCAGCCAAGTCGGCCCAGACCCGGCCTATGGCTACACCTTC
TRBV29-1,-,TRBD1,TRBJ2-3,CSALQGRSTDTQYF,TGCAGCGCCCTACAGGGGCGGTCCACAGATACGCAGTATTTT
TRBV9,few,-,TRBJ2-5,CASSVRGDPEFQETQYF,TGTGCCAGCAGCGTCAGAGGGGATCCTGAATTCCAAGAGACCCAGTACTTC
TRBV29-1,many,TRBD1,TRBJ1-1,CSVEQGTTEAFF,TGCAGCGTAGAACAGGGGACCACTGAAGCTTTCTTT
TRBV6-5,-,-,TRBJ2-5,CASSYPRGEETQYF,TGTGCCAGCAGTTACCCTCGAGGGGAAGAGACCCAGTACTTC
TRBV7-9,few,TRBD1,TRBJ1-2,CASSPPLGGDYGYTF,TGTGCCAGCAGCCCCCCTTTAGGGGGCGACTATGGCTACACCTTC
TRBV7-2,few,-,TRBJ2-5,CASTLGLQETQYF,TGTGCCAGCACCCTGGGACTTCAAGAGACCCAGTACTTC
TRBV9,once,TRBD1,TRBJ2-5,CASSPGTGTGETQYF,TGTGCCAGCAGCCCCGGGACAGGGACGGGGGAGACCCAGTACTTC
TRBV4-1,once,TRBD1,TRBJ1-2,CASSQGDRDSGYTF,TGCGCCAGCAGCCAAGGGGACAGGGACAGTGGCTACACCTTC
TRBV27,once,-,TRBJ2-5,CASSSVGNQETQYF,TGTGCCAGCAGTTCGGTGGGGAACCAAGAGACCCAGTACTTC
TRBV9,-,-,TRBJ2-5,CASSPPGRGLETQYF,TGTGCCAGCAGTCCCCCGGGTCGCGGGCTAGAGACCCAGTACTTC
TRBV2,once,-,TRBJ2-3,CASSEEGLGTDTQYF,TGTGCCAGCAGTGAAGAGGGACTTGGCACAGATACGCAGTATTTT
TRBV10-3,many,-,TRBJ2-7,CAISEFRVGYEQYF,TGTGCCATCAGTGAGTTCAGGGTGGGCTACGAGCAGTACTTC
TRBV2,-,-,TRBJ2-7,CASSERVEQYF,TGTGCCAGCAGTGAAAGGGTAGAGCAGTACTTC